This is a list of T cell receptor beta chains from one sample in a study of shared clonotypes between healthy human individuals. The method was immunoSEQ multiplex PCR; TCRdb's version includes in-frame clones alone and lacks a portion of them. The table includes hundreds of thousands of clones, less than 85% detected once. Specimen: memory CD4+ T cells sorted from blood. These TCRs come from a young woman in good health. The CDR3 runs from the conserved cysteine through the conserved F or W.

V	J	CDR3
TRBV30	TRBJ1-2	CAWRDRGSQGGYTF
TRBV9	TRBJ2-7	CASSPTGEGWQYF
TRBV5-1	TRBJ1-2	CASSTGTGSGGYTF
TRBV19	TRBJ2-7	CASSMKTSGRTEQYF
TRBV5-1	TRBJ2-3	CASSLVGETATDTQYF
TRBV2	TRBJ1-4	CAGGASNEKLFF
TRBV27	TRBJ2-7	CASRLLGLPLFEQYF
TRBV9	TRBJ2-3	CASSDLGTSGTDTQYF
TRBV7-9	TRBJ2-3	CASSLAWERETTDTQYF
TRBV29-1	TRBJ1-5	CSVVPAGRAGQPQHF
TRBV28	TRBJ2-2	CASSLTGARTGELFF
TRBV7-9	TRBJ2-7	CASSEDSFSYEQYF
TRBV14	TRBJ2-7	CASSLETLYEQYF
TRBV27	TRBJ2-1	CASRVKFIYNEQFF